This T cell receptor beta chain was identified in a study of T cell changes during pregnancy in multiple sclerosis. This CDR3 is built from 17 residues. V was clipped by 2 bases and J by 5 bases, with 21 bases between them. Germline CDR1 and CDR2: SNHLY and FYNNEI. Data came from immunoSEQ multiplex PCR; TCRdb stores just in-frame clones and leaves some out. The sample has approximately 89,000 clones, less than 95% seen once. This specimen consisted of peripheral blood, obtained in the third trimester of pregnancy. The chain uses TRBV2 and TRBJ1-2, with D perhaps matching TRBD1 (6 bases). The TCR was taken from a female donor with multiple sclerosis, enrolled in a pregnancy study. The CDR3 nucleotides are TGTGCCAGCAGTGAATCATCGAGCTTGGACAGTCGATATGGCTACACCTTC. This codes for CASSESSSLDSRYGYTF.